This T cell receptor beta chain was profiled in a study of shared clonotypes between healthy human individuals. CDR1 is SGHRS, CDR2 YFSETQ, per germline. V was pared by 4 bases and J by 1 base, with 11 bases between. This CDR3 has 15 residues. Under the authors' procedure: Filtering of immunoSEQ junctional sequences could not match full-length read filtering. Sequenced by immunoSEQ multiplex PCR; TCRdb stores in-frame clones only, minus some. The V and J calls and clone size are taken from that table; D and trimming were inferred from the DNA. The sample records 2 million to 2.5 million clones, roughly 94% being singletons.

The chain employs TRBV5-1 and TRBJ2-2, with D unresolved. The clonotype originates from a man in his late teens or twenties in good health. The material sequenced was naive CD4+ T cells sorted from blood. This sample's subset: CD45RA+ positively selected. The CDR3 sequence is CASSQFAVNTGELFF. The CDR3 nucleotides read TGCGCCAGCAGCCAATTCGCGGTGAACACCGGGGAGCTGTTTTTT.